Listed below are T cell receptor beta chains from one sample, sequenced in a study of patients and donors after allogeneic stem cell transplantation. TCRdb recomputed calls from the RT-PCR reads with MiXCR, one row per CDR3 protein. The profile covers 390,000 or so distinct CDR3 sequences, with 15% to 20% appearing a single time and 6% to 8% taken by the ten largest. Sequencing input: blood, either unsorted or a sorted T cell fraction (not recorded which). Receptor source: a human donor who was either an allogeneic HSCT recipient or a stem cell or donor lymphocyte infusion donor (not recorded which). It is not recorded whose cells these are; they may come from a transplant donor. The CDR3 runs from the conserved cysteine through the conserved F or W. Each record gives: V gene, D gene, clone size, J gene, CDR3 protein, CDR3 DNA. The D gene is left open where the match is weak. Size values are once, few and many counts, or a class for expanded clones, and some rows have none.

TRBV7-8,.,.,TRBJ1-3,CASSLRRTVSSSGNTIYF,TGTGCCAGCAGCTTGAGACGGACAGTCTCGTCCTCTGGAAACACCATATATTTT
TRBV7-4,.,few,TRBJ1-3,CASRRTGPSGNTIYF,TGTGCCAGCAGGCGGACCGGGCCCTCTGGAAACACCATATATTTT
TRBV9,.,few,TRBJ1-1,CASSVGWVDTEAFF,TGTGCCAGCAGCGTTGGTTGGGTGGACACTGAAGCTTTCTTT
TRBV2,.,.,TRBJ2-4,CASSRSPRVTKNIQYF,TGTGCCAGCAGTAGATCGCCCAGGGTCACCAAAAACATTCAGTACTTC
TRBV2,.,.,TRBJ1-2,CASSRSRVSGSGYTF,TGTGCCAGCAGTCGATCAAGGGTTTCGGGGAGCGGCTACACCTTC
TRBV6-2/TRBV6-3,TRBD1,.,TRBJ2-3,CASSTRLETGAGTDTQYF,TGTGCCAGCAGTACTCGCCTCGAGACAGGGGCCGGCACAGATACGCAGTATTTT
TRBV12-3/TRBV12-4,.,many,TRBJ2-5,CASSPGDQETQYF,TGTGCCAGCAGCCCCGGAGACCAAGAGACCCAGTACTTC
TRBV20-1,.,.,TRBJ2-7,CSAARKVGYEQYF,TGCAGTGCCGCTCGTAAGGTGGGCTACGAGCAGTACTTC
TRBV30,.,few,TRBJ1-4,CAWMVYGGRRTNEKLFF,TGTGCCTGGATGGTTTACGGGGGGCGCAGAACTAATGAAAAACTGTTTTTT
TRBV4-2,TRBD1,few,TRBJ1-5,CASSDRVSNQPQHF,TGTGCCAGCAGCGACAGGGTGAGCAATCAGCCCCAGCATTTT
TRBV5-1,.,many,TRBJ1-2,CASSLNQGRAWGYTF,TGCGCCAGCAGCTTAAATCAGGGGCGCGCGTGGGGCTACACCTTC
TRBV2,TRBD2,few,TRBJ2-1,CASSGLAGERWNEQFF,TGTGCCAGCAGTGGACTAGCGGGAGAAAGGTGGAATGAGCAGTTCTTC
TRBV15,TRBD1,.,TRBJ2-7,CATSRRGQGQGYEQYF,TGTGCCACCAGCAGACGAGGACAGGGCCAGGGATACGAGCAGTACTTC
TRBV7-3,TRBD2,many,TRBJ2-1,CASSLETAGGRYNEQFF,TGTGCCAGCAGCTTAGAAACGGCGGGGGGGCGATACAATGAGCAGTTCTTC
TRBV9,TRBD1,.,TRBJ2-7,CASSVEGQGAFEQYF,TGTGCCAGCAGCGTAGAGGGACAGGGGGCATTTGAGCAGTACTTC
TRBV11-2,.,many,TRBJ2-7,CASSLGHEQYF,TGTGCCAGCAGCTTAGGCCACGAGCAGTACTTC
TRBV20-1,TRBD1,.,TRBJ1-1,CSARDTGEAEAFF,TGCAGTGCTAGGGACACAGGGGAGGCTGAAGCTTTCTTT
TRBV12-3/TRBV12-4,TRBD1,.,TRBJ2-3,CAGGQGTDTQYF,TGTGCCGGGGGACAGGGCACAGATACGCAGTATTTT
TRBV3-1,.,few,TRBJ2-7,CASSPSWSLWRNEQYF,TGTGCCAGCAGCCCAAGTTGGTCTCTCTGGCGGAACGAGCAGTACTTC
TRBV20-1,TRBD1,.,TRBJ1-5,CSVTGTGTPQPQHF,TGCAGTGTCACCGGGACAGGGACACCCCAGCCCCAGCATTTT
TRBV7-3,.,many,TRBJ2-7,CASSLKGAYEQYF,TGTGCCAGCAGCTTAAAGGGCGCCTACGAGCAGTACTTC
TRBV12-3/TRBV12-4,TRBD2,.,TRBJ2-3,CASSLRGRSDTQYF,TGTGCCAGCAGTTTGCGGGGGAGATCAGATACGCAGTATTTT
TRBV29-1,.,many,TRBJ2-1,CSVGRISYNEQFF,TGCAGCGTGGGACGGATTTCCTACAATGAGCAGTTCTTC
TRBV7-9,.,few,TRBJ2-7,CASSLDGRLSSYEQYF,TGTGCCAGCAGCTTAGATGGACGGTTGAGCTCCTACGAGCAGTACTTC
TRBV20-1,TRBD2,.,TRBJ2-3,CSADDPTSGWSSTDTQYF,TGCAGTGCCGACGACCCGACTAGCGGATGGTCTAGCACAGATACGCAGTATTTT
TRBV13,.,.,TRBJ2-5,CASSLRAVKETQYF,TGTGCCAGCAGCTTACGTGCAGTTAAAGAGACCCAGTACTTC
TRBV4-1,TRBD1,.,TRBJ2-5,CASSRGQGKSETQYF,TGCGCCAGCAGCCGGGGACAGGGGAAATCGGAGACCCAGTACTTC
TRBV25-1,.,.,TRBJ2-3,CATAHASPTDTQYF,TGTGCCACCGCCCATGCGTCTCCCACAGATACGCAGTATTTT
TRBV5-1,.,few,TRBJ2-7,CASSPTATVYEQYF,TGCGCCAGCAGCCCAACAGCCACCGTCTACGAGCAGTACTTC
TRBV5-1,TRBD1,.,TRBJ2-1,CASSPEGGQGNEQFF,TGCGCCAGCAGCCCAGAGGGGGGACAGGGAAATGAGCAGTTCTTC
TRBV9,.,.,TRBJ1-2,CASSPAGTLGYGYTF,TGTGCCAGCAGCCCAGCGGGGACATTAGGGTATGGCTACACCTTC
TRBV25-1,TRBD2,few,TRBJ2-1,CASSEFTSGRKNEQFF,TGTGCCAGCAGTGAATTTACTAGCGGGAGGAAAAATGAGCAGTTCTTC
TRBV6-1,TRBD1,once,TRBJ1-6,CASSKAGGSPLHF,TGTGCCAGCAGCAAGGCAGGGGGATCACCCCTCCACTTT
TRBV20-1,.,.,TRBJ2-2,CSAYGQTNTGELFF,TGCAGTGCATATGGTCAGACGAACACCGGGGAGCTGTTTTTT
TRBV4-1,.,.,TRBJ2-3,CASSQELRGTDTQYF,TGCGCCAGCAGCCAAGAATTAAGGGGAACAGATACGCAGTATTTT
TRBV15,.,few,TRBJ2-5,CATSSGLDGGLRETQYF,TGTGCCACCAGCAGCGGATTAGATGGGGGCCTGAGGGAGACCCAGTACTTC
TRBV12-3/TRBV12-4,.,few,TRBJ1-5,CASSLAENQPQHF,TGTGCCAGCAGTTTAGCGGAGAACCAGCCCCAGCATTTT
TRBV2,.,few,TRBJ1-4,CASSEEKGEKLFF,TGTGCCAGCAGCGAAGAGAAGGGGGAAAAACTGTTTTTT
TRBV20-1,TRBD1,few,TRBJ2-3,CSASRPRTGNSDTQYF,TGCAGTGCTAGCCGACCGCGGACAGGGAATTCAGATACGCAGTATTTT
TRBV2,TRBD2,.,TRBJ2-2,CASSESSGDYTGELFF,TGTGCCAGCAGTGAATCTAGCGGAGACTACACCGGGGAGCTGTTTTTT
TRBV5-1,TRBD2,.,TRBJ2-7,CASSFSGGPREQYF,TGCGCCAGCAGCTTTTCGGGGGGGCCGCGCGAGCAGTACTTC
TRBV2,.,.,TRBJ2-7,CASTRTAYEQYF,TGTGCCAGCACCAGGACAGCCTACGAGCAGTACTTC
TRBV7-9,TRBD2,few,TRBJ2-1,CASSPPLSSGGSDEQFF,TGTGCCAGCAGCCCCCCCCTCTCTAGCGGGGGCTCCGATGAGCAGTTCTTC
TRBV20-1,.,many,TRBJ2-4,CSAPHFWAKNIQYF,TGCAGTGCTCCCCACTTTTGGGCCAAAAACATTCAGTACTTC
TRBV7-3,.,few,TRBJ2-5,CASSLIRSETQYF,TGTGCCAGCAGCTTAATTCGGTCGGAGACCCAGTACTTC
TRBV12-3/TRBV12-4,TRBD2,.,TRBJ2-3,CASSSIDGRGVRDTQYF,TGTGCCAGCAGTTCGATAGATGGGCGGGGGGTTAGAGATACGCAGTATTTT
TRBV28,.,few,TRBJ2-7,CASSLYARLGEQYF,TGTGCCAGCAGTTTATACGCTCGTCTGGGGGAGCAGTACTTC
TRBV11-3,.,.,TRBJ2-1,CASSSLWGTATQFF,TGTGCCAGCAGCTCCCTTTGGGGGACTGCAACGCAGTTCTTC
TRBV29-1,.,.,TRBJ2-7,CSVDGVNHEQYF,TGCAGCGTTGACGGAGTTAACCACGAGCAGTACTTC
TRBV4-1,.,.,TRBJ1-5,CASSQGGQGASNQPQHF,TGCGCCAGCAGCCAAGGAGGGCAGGGCGCCTCCAATCAGCCCCAGCATTTT
TRBV2,.,.,TRBJ2-3,CASSQTGVGGTQYF,TGTGCCAGCAGTCAGACGGGGGTTGGAGGTACGCAGTATTTT
TRBV15,TRBD1,.,TRBJ2-1,CATSRGTGVEEQFF,TGTGCCACCAGCAGGGGGACAGGGGTAGAGGAGCAGTTCTTC
TRBV5-1,TRBD2,.,TRBJ2-5,CASSLAASGRPQYF,TGCGCCAGCAGCTTGGCGGCTAGCGGGAGGCCCCAGTACTTC
TRBV14,.,few,TRBJ2-5,CASRGQGTQYF,TGTGCCAGCCGTGGGCAGGGGACCCAGTACTTC